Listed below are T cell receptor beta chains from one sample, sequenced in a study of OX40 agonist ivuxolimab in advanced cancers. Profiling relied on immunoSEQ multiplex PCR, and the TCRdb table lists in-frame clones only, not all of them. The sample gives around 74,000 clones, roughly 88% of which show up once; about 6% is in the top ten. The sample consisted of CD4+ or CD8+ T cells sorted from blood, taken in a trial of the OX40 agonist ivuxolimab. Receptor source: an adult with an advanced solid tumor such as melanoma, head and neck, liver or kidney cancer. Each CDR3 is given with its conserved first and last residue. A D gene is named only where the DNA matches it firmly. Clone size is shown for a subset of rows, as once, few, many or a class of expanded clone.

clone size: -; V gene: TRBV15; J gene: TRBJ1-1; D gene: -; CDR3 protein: CATSLRTADFSTEAFF; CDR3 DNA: TGTGCCACCAGCTTACGGACAGCGGATTTTAGCACTGAAGCTTTCTTT
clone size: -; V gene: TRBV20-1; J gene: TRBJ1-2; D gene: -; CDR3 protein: CSVRGRRGYTF; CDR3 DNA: TGCAGTGTACGGGGCAGACGCGGCTACACCTTC
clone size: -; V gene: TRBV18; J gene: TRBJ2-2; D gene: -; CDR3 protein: CASSPPIGFGGNTGELFF; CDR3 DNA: TGTGCCAGCTCACCACCTATCGGCTTTGGCGGGAACACCGGGGAGCTGTTTTTT
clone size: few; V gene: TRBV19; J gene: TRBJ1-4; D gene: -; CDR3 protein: CASNNRQYEKLFF; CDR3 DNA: TGTGCCAGTAATAACAGACAGTATGAAAAACTGTTTTTT
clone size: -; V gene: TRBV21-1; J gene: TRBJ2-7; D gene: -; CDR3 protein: CASSKKIAPHWEQYF; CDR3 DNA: TGTGCCAGCAGCAAAAAAATTGCTCCCCACTGGGAGCAGTACTTC
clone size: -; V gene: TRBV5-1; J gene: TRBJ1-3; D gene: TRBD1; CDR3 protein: CASSLAPGQGGNTIYF; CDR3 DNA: TGCGCCAGCAGCTTGGCCCCGGGACAGGGAGGAAACACCATATATTTT
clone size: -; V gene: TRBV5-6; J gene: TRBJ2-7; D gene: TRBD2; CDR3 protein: CASSPLAASSYEQYF; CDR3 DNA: TGTGCCAGCAGCCCCCTAGCGGCCAGCTCCTACGAGCAGTACTTC
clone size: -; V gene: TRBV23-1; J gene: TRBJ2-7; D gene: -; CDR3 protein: CASSQALFMVYEQYF; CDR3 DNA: TGCGCCAGCAGCCAAGCGCTCTTCATGGTCTACGAGCAGTACTTC
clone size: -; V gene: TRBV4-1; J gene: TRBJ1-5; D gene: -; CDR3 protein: CASSQGISEQPQHF; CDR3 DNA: TGCGCCAGCAGCCAAGGAATTTCCGAACAGCCCCAGCATTTT
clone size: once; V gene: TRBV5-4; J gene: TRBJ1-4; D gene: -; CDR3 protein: CASSFSATNEKLFF; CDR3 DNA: TGTGCCAGCAGCTTTTCAGCAACTAATGAAAAACTGTTTTTT
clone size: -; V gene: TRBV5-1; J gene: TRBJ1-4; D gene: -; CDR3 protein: CASSLVGRVDEKLFF; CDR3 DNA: TGCGCCAGCAGCTTGGTTGGCAGGGTTGATGAAAAACTGTTTTTT
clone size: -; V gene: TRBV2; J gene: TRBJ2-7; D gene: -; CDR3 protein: CASSVTSYEQYF; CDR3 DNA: TGTGCCAGCAGTGTCACATCCTACGAGCAGTACTTC
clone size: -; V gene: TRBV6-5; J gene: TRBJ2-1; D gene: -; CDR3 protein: CASRTPYNEQFF; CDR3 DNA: TGTGCCAGCAGAACCCCTTACAATGAGCAGTTCTTC
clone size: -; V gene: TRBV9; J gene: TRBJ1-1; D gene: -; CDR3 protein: CASSRLRGEGTEAFF; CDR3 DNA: TGTGCCAGCAGCCGCCTAAGGGGGGAAGGCACTGAAGCTTTCTTT
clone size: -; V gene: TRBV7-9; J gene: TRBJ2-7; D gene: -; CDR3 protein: CASSLAGGAYEQYF; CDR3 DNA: TGTGCCAGCAGCTTAGCAGGAGGGGCCTACGAGCAGTACTTC
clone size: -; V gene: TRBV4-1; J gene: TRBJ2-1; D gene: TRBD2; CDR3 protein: CASSQEGYPRAGEQFF; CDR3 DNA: TGCGCCAGCAGCCAAGAGGGCTATCCTAGAGCGGGGGAGCAGTTCTTC
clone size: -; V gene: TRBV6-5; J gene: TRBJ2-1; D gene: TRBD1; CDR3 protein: CASSYTGAGYNEQFF; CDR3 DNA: TGTGCCAGCAGTTACACAGGGGCGGGTTACAATGAGCAGTTCTTC
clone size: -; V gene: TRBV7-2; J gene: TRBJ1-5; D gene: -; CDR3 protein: CASSLEGQTKHF; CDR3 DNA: TGTGCCAGCAGCTTAGAAGGCCAGACTAAGCATTTT
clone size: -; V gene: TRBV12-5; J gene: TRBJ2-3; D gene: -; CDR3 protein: CASGLTHDGRPSTDTQYF; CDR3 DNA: TGTGCTAGTGGTTTGACCCACGACGGCCGACCTAGCACAGATACGCAGTATTTT
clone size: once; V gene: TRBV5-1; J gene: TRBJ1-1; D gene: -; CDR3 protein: CASSLYPGNTEAFF; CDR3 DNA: TGCGCCAGCAGCTTGTATCCGGGGAACACTGAAGCTTTCTTT
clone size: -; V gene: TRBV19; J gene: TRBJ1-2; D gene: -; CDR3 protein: CASSPEGGVYGYTF; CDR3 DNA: TGTGCCAGTAGTCCCGAGGGGGGGGTCTATGGCTACACCTTC
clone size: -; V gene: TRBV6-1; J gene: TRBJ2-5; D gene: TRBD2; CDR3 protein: CASSTLSGRGETQYF; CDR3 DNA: TGTGCCAGCAGCACCTTGTCGGGGAGGGGAGAGACCCAGTACTTC
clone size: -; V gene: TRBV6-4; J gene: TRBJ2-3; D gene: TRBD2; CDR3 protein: CASRLAGGSADTQYF; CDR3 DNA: TGTGCCAGCAGACTAGCGGGGGGGTCCGCAGATACGCAGTATTTT
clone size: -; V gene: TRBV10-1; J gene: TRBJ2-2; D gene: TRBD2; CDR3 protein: CASSLTSGRGTGELFF; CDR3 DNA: TGCGCCAGCAGTCTGACTAGCGGGAGAGGGACCGGGGAGCTGTTTTTT
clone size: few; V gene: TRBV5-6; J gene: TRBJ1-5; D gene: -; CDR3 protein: CASSLAGGGSPQHF; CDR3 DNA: TGTGCCAGCAGCTTGGCAGGAGGGGGGTCGCCCCAGCATTTT
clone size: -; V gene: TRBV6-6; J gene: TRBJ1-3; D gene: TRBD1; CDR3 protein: CATTGGAGGNTIYF; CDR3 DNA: TGTGCCACCACAGGGGGCGCGGGTGGAAACACCATATATTTT
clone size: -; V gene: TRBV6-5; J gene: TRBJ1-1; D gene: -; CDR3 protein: CASRVGGGTEAFF; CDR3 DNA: TGTGCCAGTAGGGTGGGCGGGGGCACTGAAGCTTTCTTT
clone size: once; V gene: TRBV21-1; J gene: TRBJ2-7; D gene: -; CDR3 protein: CASSKGGQGHEQYF; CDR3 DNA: TGTGCCAGCAGCAAAGGCGGCCAAGGGCACGAGCAGTACTTC
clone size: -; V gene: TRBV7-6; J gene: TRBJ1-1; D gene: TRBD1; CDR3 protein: CASSLAPRQGPGTEAFF; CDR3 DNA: TGTGCCAGCAGCTTAGCCCCCCGACAGGGCCCGGGGACTGAAGCTTTCTTT
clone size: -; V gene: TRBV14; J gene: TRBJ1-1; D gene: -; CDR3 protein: CASSQEGTRKGTEAFF; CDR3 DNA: TGTGCCAGCAGCCAAGAGGGGACAAGGAAAGGCACTGAAGCTTTCTTT
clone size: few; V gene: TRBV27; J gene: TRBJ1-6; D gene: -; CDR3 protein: CASTLGWPGNSPLHF; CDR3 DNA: TGTGCCAGCACCCTAGGGTGGCCAGGGAATTCACCCCTCCACTTT
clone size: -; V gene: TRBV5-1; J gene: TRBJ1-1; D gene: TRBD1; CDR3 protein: CASSAGQSAPREAFF; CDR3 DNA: TGCGCCAGCAGCGCGGGACAGTCGGCGCCGCGTGAAGCTTTCTTT
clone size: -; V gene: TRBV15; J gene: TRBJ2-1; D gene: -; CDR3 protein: CATSRDRGNHNEQFF; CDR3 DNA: TGTGCCACCAGCAGAGATCGGGGTAACCACAATGAGCAGTTCTTC
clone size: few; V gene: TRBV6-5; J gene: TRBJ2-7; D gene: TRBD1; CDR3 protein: CASTPRTGSYEQYF; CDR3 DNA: TGTGCCAGCACCCCTCGGACAGGCTCCTACGAGCAGTACTTC
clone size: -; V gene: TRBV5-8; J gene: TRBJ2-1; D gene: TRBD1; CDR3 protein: CASNPGQGAFNEQFF; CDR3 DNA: TGTGCCAGCAACCCTGGGCAGGGGGCATTTAATGAGCAGTTCTTC
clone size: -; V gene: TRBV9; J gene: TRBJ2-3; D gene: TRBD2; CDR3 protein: CASSVETSGSGDTQYF; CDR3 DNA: TGTGCCAGCAGCGTAGAGACTAGCGGGAGTGGAGATACGCAGTATTTT
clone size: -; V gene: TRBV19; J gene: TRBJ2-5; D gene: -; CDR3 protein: CASSISRQETQYF; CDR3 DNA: TGTGCCAGTAGTATTAGCAGGCAAGAGACCCAGTACTTC